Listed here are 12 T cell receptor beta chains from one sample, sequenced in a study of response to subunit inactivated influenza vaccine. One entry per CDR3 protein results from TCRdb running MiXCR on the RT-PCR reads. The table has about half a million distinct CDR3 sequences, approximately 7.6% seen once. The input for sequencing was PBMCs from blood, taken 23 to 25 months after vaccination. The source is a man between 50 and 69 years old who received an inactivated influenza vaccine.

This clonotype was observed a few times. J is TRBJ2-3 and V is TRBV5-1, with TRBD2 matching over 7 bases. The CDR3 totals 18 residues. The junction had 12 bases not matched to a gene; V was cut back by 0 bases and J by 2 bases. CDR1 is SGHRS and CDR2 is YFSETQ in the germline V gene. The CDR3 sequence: CASSLVSSGPLHTDTQYF. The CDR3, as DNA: TGCGCCAGCAGCTTGGTGTCTAGCGGCCCTCTACACACAGATACGCAGTATTTT.

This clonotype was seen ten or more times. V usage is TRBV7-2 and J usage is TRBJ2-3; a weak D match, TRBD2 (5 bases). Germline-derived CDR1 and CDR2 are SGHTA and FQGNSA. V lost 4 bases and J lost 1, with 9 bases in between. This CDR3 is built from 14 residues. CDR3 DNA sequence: TGTGCCAGCAGCTCCGCCGGGGGCACAGATACGCAGTATTTT. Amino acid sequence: CASSSAGGTDTQYF.

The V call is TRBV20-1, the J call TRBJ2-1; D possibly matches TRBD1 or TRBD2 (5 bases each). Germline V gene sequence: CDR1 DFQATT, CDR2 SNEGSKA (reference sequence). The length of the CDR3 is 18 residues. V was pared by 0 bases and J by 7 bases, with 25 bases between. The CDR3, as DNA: TGCAGTGCTAGAGATCGGCCAGGGTCAGGGAGAAGGGGAAATGAGCAGTTCTTC. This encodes CSARDRPGSGRRGNEQFF.

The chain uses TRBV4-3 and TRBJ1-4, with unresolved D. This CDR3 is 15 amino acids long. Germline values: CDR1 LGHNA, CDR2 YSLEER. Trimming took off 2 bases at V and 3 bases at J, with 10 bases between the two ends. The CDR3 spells CASSQFTGSNEKLFF. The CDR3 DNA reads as TGCGCCAGCAGCCAATTCACGGGGTCTAATGAAAAACTGTTTTTT.

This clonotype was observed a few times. DNA of the CDR3: TGTGCCAGCAGCCAAGACGTGCGGCGGGAGGGCTATGAGCAGTTCTTC. Its translation is CASSQDVRREGYEQFF. The chain uses TRBV3-1 and TRBJ2-1; 9 positions agree with TRBD2. V trimming: 0 bases; J trimming: 8 bases; junction bases outside the gene matches: 8. Germline V lookup: CDR1 LGHDT, CDR2 YNNKEL (reference sequence). CDR3 length equals 16 residues.

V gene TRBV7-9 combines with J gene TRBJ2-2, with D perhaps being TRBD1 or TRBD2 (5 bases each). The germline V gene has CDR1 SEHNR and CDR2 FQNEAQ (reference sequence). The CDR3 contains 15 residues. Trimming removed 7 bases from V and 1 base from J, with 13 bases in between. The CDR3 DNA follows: TGTGCCAGCAACACCGGGACGGGGAACACCGGGGAGCTGTTTTTT. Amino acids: CASNTGTGNTGELFF.

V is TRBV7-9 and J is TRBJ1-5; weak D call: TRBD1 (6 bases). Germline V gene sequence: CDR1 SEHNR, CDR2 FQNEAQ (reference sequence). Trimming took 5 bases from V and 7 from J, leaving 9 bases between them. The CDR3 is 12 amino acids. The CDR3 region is CASSQGHQPQHF. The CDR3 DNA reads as TGTGCCAGCAGCCAGGGGCACCAGCCCCAGCATTTT. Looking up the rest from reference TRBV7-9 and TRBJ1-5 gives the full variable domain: DTGVSQNPRHKITKRGQNVTFRCDPISEHNRLYWYRQTLGQGPEFLTYFQNEAQLEKSRLLSDRFSAERPKGSFSTLEIQRTEQGDSAMYLCASSQGHQPQHFGDGTRLSIL.

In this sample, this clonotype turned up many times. CDR3 nucleotide sequence: TGTGCCAGCAGCCTCAGCGGGGGGACCTACAATGAGCAGTTCTTC. It encodes CASSLSGGTYNEQFF. The V gene is TRBV7-2, the J gene TRBJ2-1; 9 bases agree with TRBD2. Trimming cost V 5 bases and J 2 bases; bases outside gene matches: 4. The CDR3 length is 15 residues. Per germline, CDR1 SGHTA and CDR2 FQGNSA. Full variable domain (remainder filled in from reference TRBV7-2 and TRBJ2-1): GAGVSQSPSNKVTEKGKDVELRCDPISGHTALYWYRQSLGQGLEFLIYFQGNSAPDKSGLPSDRFSAERTGGSVSTLTIQRTQQEDSAVYLCASSLSGGTYNEQFFGPGTRLTVL.

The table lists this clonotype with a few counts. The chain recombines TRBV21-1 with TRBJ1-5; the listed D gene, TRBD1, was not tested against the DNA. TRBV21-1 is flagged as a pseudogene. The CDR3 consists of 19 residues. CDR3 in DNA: TGTGCCAGCAGCAAAGGAACAAGCCAATATGGCAGGGAGAATCAGCCCCAGCATTTT. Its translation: CASSKGTSQYGRENQPQHF.

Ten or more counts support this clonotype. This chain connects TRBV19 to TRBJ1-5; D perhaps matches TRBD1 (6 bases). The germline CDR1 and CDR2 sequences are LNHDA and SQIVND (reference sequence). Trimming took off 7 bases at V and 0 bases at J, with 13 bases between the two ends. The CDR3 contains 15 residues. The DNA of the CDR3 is TGTGCCAGTATACAGGGACCCCTTAGCAATCAGCCCCAGCATTTT. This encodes CASIQGPLSNQPQHF. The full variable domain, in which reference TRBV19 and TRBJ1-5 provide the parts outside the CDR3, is DGGITQSPKYLFRKEGQNVTLSCEQNLNHDAMYWYRQDPGQGLRLIYYSQIVNDFQKGDIAEGYSVSREKKESFPLTVTSAQKNPTAFYLCASIQGPLSNQPQHFGDGTRLSIL.

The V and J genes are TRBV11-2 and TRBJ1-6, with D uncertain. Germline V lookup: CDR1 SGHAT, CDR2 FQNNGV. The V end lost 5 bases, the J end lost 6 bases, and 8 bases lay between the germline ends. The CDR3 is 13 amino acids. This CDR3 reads CASSPTRNSPLHF. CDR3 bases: TGTGCCAGCAGCCCAACGCGTAATTCACCCCTCCACTTT.

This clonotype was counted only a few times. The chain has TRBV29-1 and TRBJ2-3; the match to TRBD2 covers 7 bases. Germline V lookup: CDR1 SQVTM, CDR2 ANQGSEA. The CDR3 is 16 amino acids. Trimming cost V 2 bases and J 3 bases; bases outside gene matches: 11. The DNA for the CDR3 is TGCAGCGTTGAAATCTCCTTGCGGGGGTTTACAGATACGCAGTATTTT. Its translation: CSVEISLRGFTDTQYF.